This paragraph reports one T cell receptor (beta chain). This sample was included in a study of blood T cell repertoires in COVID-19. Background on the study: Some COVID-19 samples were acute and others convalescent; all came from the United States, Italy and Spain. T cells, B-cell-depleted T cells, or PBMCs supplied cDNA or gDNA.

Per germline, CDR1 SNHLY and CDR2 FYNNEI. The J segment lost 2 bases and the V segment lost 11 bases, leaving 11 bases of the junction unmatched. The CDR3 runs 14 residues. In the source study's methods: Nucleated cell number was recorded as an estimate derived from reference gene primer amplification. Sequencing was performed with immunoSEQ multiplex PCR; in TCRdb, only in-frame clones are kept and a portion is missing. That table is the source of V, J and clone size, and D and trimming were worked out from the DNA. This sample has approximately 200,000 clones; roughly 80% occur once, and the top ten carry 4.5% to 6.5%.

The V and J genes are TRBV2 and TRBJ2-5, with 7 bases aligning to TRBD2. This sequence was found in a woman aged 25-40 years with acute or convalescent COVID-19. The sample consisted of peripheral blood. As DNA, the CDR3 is TGTGCCTGCCACCTTGGGACTACTCAAGAGACCCAGTACTTC. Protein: CACHLGTTQETQYF.